The 24 T cell receptor beta chains reported below all come from one sample, sequenced in a study of T cells in Graves' hyperthyroidism and ophthalmopathy. RNA transcripts gave rise to amplified TCR beta CDR3 regions. RT-PCR in the first round (using the HTBI primer set) targeted the TCR CDR3. TCRdb re-analysed the multiplex PCR reads in MiXCR, keeping a single row per CDR3 protein. This table holds 300,000 to 450,000 distinct CDR3 sequences, 15% to 20% found once. Sequenced material: blood. The receptors come from a woman aged 35 to 49 with Graves' ophthalmopathy.

The table lists this clonotype with many counts. The V and J genes are TRBV20-1 and TRBJ2-2; D is undetermined. The germline V and J ends were trimmed by 0 bases and 4 bases, with 9 bases remaining between them. CDR1 and CDR2 from the germline V gene are DFQATT and SNEGSKA (reference sequence). The CDR3 has 14 amino acids. The CDR3, as DNA: TGCAGTGCTAGAGATCCCAGGTTCACCGGGGAGCTGTTTTTT. Protein: CSARDPRFTGELFF.

Ten or more counts support this clonotype. V and J are TRBV6-2 or TRBV6-3 and TRBJ1-2; a possible D gene is TRBD1 (5 bases). Germline values: CDR1 MNHEY, CDR2 SVGEGT. CDR3 length: 13 amino acids. Trimming removed 5 bases at V and 4 bases at J, with 11 bases between. CDR3 in DNA: TGTGCCAGCAGTACAGGCGACTTCTATGGCTACACCTTC. Translation: CASSTGDFYGYTF.

This clonotype was observed many times. The chain has TRBV5-1 and TRBJ1-1; 7 nucleotides match TRBD1. Germline CDR1 is SGHRS and CDR2 is YFSETQ. The CDR3 contains 14 residues. The J segment lost 4 bases and the V segment lost 3 bases, leaving 6 bases of the junction unmatched. CDR3 amino acids: CASSSTGVSTEAFF. The CDR3 bases are TGCGCCAGCAGCTCCACAGGGGTTTCCACTGAAGCTTTCTTT. Looking up the rest from reference TRBV5-1 and TRBJ1-1 gives the full variable domain: KAGVTQTPRYLIKTRGQQVTLSCSPISGHRSVSWYQQTPGQGLQFLFEYFSETQRNKGNFPGRFSGRQFSNSRSEMNVSTLELGDSALYLCASSSTGVSTEAFFGQGTRLTVV.

This clonotype was counted ten times or more. The J gene is TRBJ1-2, the V gene TRBV28, with TRBD1 matching 9 bases. This CDR3 contains 14 residues. The germline V gene has CDR1 MDHEN and CDR2 SYDVKM. Trimming took 5 bases from V and 4 from J; bases not matched to a gene: 5. CDR3 sequence (DNA): TGTGCCAGCAGTAGATCGACAGGGGGCTATGGCTACACCTTC. Amino acid sequence: CASSRSTGGYGYTF.

With respect to this clonotype: The junction and the germline gene differ at one end; a read error may be behind it. This chain links TRBV6-1 with TRBJ1-2; no firm D call. The CDR3 covers 12 residues. Germline V gene sequence: CDR1 MNHNS, CDR2 SASEGT. In nucleotides, the CDR3 is TGTGCCAGCAGTGAATCACCTGATGGTTACACCTTC. Amino acids: CASSESPDGYTF.

This clonotype was seen repeatedly, ten times or more. V gene TRBV6-5 combines with J gene TRBJ1-6, with TRBD1 matching 8 bases. V lost 4 bases to trimming and J lost 7 bases; unmatched junction nucleotides: 9. Germline values: CDR1 MNHEY, CDR2 SVGAGI. The CDR3 loop spans 16 amino acids. CDR3 nucleotides: TGTGCCAGCAGTTCCGCAACAGGGGGTATGAATTCACCCCTCCACTTT. It codes for CASSSATGGMNSPLHF.

This clonotype was seen many times. This rearrangement joins TRBV24-1 to TRBJ1-2, with a tentative D call TRBD1 (5 bases). This CDR3 is built from 14 residues. With 1 base removed from V and 4 bases from J, the gap between germline ends came to 9 bases. Germline values: CDR1 KGHDR, CDR2 SFDVKD. CDR3 loop: CATSDLAGTYGYTF. The CDR3 DNA sequence: TGTGCCACCAGTGATTTAGCAGGGACCTATGGCTACACCTTC.

This clonotype occurred many times. This chain connects TRBV2 to TRBJ2-7, with a tentative D call TRBD2 (5 bases). V was clipped by 7 bases and J by 3 bases, with 13 bases between them. This CDR3 is built from 13 residues. Germline CDR1 is SNHLY and CDR2 is FYNNEI. CDR3 nucleotides: TGTGCCAGCACGTCTTCCGGGGACTACGAGCAGTACTTC. As protein: CASTSSGDYEQYF.

This clonotype was counted a few times. This chain connects TRBV6-1 to TRBJ2-7; D call uncertain. Germline V lookup: CDR1 MNHNS, CDR2 SASEGT. This CDR3 region has 11 residues. V gave up 6 bases and J gave up 7 bases, with 10 bases separating them. CDR3 amino acids: CASRLGIEQYF. CDR3 nucleotides: TGTGCCAGCAGGCTAGGGATAGAGCAGTACTTC.

This clonotype has a count of ten or more. This rearrangement joins TRBV4-1 to TRBJ2-7; D is undetermined. Germline V gives CDR1 MGHRA, CDR2 YSYEKL. The ends were cut back, 3 bases at V and 2 bases at J, with 17 bases in the middle. CDR3 length: 16 amino acids. The chain's CDR3 is CASSQDPSLSPYEQYF. CDR3 nucleotides: TGCGCCAGCAGCCAGGATCCGAGCCTTTCTCCCTACGAGCAGTACTTC.

With respect to this clonotype: One junction end disagrees with the germline gene, perhaps due to a read error. CDR3 DNA sequence: TGTGCCAGCAGTAGTAAACAGGTGATTTATAATTCACCCCTCCCCTTT. Amino acid sequence: CASSSKQVIYNSPLPF. This sequence joins TRBV12-3 or TRBV12-4 and TRBJ1-6; TRBD1 might be the D (5 bases). CDR3 length: 16 residues.

This clonotype was seen more than once but under ten times. An end of the junction differs from the germline gene, which may be a read error. The V and J genes are TRBV30 and TRBJ2-7; a possible D gene is TRBD2 (5 bases). This CDR3 region has 17 residues. CDR1 is GTSNPN, CDR2 SVGIG, per germline (reference sequence). The CDR3 DNA follows: TGTACCTGGAATAGGCCTAGCTTATTGATTGGATCCTACGAGCAGTACTTC. Translating gives CTWNRPSLLIGSYEQYF. Together with reference TRBV30 and TRBJ2-7, the CDR3 gives the full variable domain: SQTIHQWPATLVQPVGSPLSLECTVEGTSNPNLYWYRQAAGRGLQLLFYSVGIGQISSEVPQNLSASRPQDRQFILSSKKLLLSDSGFYLCTWNRPSLLIGSYEQYFGPGTRLTVT.

This clonotype was picked up many times. This chain connects TRBV7-2 to TRBJ1-1, with a tentative D call TRBD1 (5 bases). The germline V gene has CDR1 SGHTA and CDR2 FQGNSA. The CDR3 runs to 14 residues. Trimming cost V 5 bases and J 1 base, with 11 bases left between them. CDR3 amino acids: CASSRGRRNTEAFF. The CDR3 DNA reads as TGTGCCAGCAGCCGGGGACGGAGGAACACTGAAGCTTTCTTT.

This clonotype was recorded many times. The V call is TRBV6-1, the J call TRBJ1-2; TRBD1 matches 8 bases. The junction had 14 bases not matched to a gene; V was cut back by 5 bases and J by 6 bases. The CDR3 is 16 residues long. Germline CDR1 reads MNHNS; CDR2 reads SASEGT. The CDR3 sequence is CASSPSGGQGLHGYTF. The CDR3 region has the DNA TGTGCCAGCAGTCCATCCGGCGGACAGGGCTTACATGGCTACACCTTC.

This clonotype was seen at least ten times. The V gene is TRBV6-1, the J gene TRBJ1-2; TRBD1 might be the D (5 bases). Trimming left V 4 bases short and J 4 bases short, with 10 bases between. The germline V gene has CDR1 MNHNS and CDR2 SASEGT. This CDR3 is built from 13 residues. Here the CDR3 reads CASSARGGYGYTF. The CDR3 DNA follows: TGTGCCAGCAGTGCCCGCGGGGGCTATGGCTACACCTTC.

The rearrangement links TRBV6-1 to TRBJ1-1; a possible D gene is TRBD1 (5 bases). Germline CDR1 reads MNHNS; CDR2 reads SASEGT. The germline V and J ends were trimmed by 6 bases and 3 bases, with 14 bases remaining between them. CDR3 size: 14 residues. The CDR3: CASSTRAEDTEAFF. CDR3 bases: TGTGCCAGCAGCACCAGGGCCGAGGACACTGAAGCTTTCTTT.

This clonotype was picked up a small number of times. Its ends do not fully match the called genes, so a read error is possible. This chain links TRBV6-1 with TRBJ2-5, with a weak D call TRBD2 (5 bases). CDR1 is MNHNS and CDR2 is SASEGT in the germline V gene. The CDR3 is 15 residues long. CDR3 sequence reads: CASSDAPDGGETQYF. The CDR3 nucleotides are TGTGCCAGCAGTGACGCGCCGGACGGAGGAGAGACTCAGTACTTC.

This clonotype was counted ten times or more. V and J are TRBV7-2 and TRBJ2-7; TRBD2 matches at 10 bases. V gave up 3 bases and J gave up 5 bases; unmatched junction bases: 7. The CDR3 totals 15 residues. Germline-derived CDR1 and CDR2 are SGHTA and FQGNSA. CDR3 nucleotides: TGTGCCAGCAGCTTCAAAGCGGGAGGGGGCCACGAGCAGTACTTC. Its translation is CASSFKAGGGHEQYF.

The chain recombines TRBV30 with TRBJ2-5, with 12 bases matching TRBD1. Germline CDR1 is GTSNPN and CDR2 is SVGIG (reference sequence). The CDR3 spans 16 residues. J lost 5 bases, V lost 5 bases, and 12 bases had no gene match. The CDR3 nucleotides are TGTGCCTGGTCGTCTTACCGGGACAGGGGGCTCGAGACCCAGTACTTC. Its protein is CAWSSYRDRGLETQYF.

Ten or more counts support this clonotype. This chain joins TRBV6-5 and TRBJ2-2; D is ambiguous. This CDR3 region has 13 residues. Trimming took off 2 bases at V and 5 bases at J, with 6 bases between the two ends. Germline V gene data show CDR1 as MNHEY and CDR2 as SVGAGI. The DNA for the CDR3 is TGTGCCAGCAGTTACGGCGGTACCGGGGAGCTGTTTTTT. The encoded protein is CASSYGGTGELFF.

This clonotype was detected many times. The CDR3: CASRITLNTEAFF. CDR3 bases: TGTGCCAGCCGGATCACCTTGAACACTGAAGCTTTCTTT. The chain links TRBV6-5 to TRBJ1-1; D not certain. Germline values: CDR1 MNHEY, CDR2 SVGAGI. The germline V and J ends were trimmed by 8 bases and 0 bases, with 10 bases remaining between them. The CDR3 is 13 amino acids.

In this sample, this clonotype turned up many times. A read error may account for a junction end that differs from germline. The CDR3 loop is CASSLITEASF. In nucleotides, the CDR3 is TGTGCCAGCAGTTTAATCACTGAAGCTTCCTTT. The rearrangement uses TRBV12-3 or TRBV12-4 and TRBJ1-1; D unclear. The CDR3 has 11 residues.

There are many counts of this clonotype. The chain links TRBV6-1 to TRBJ2-2, with 7 bases fitting TRBD1. The CDR3 extends over 16 amino acids. Trimming removed 6 bases from V and 4 bases from J; junction bases left unmatched: 11. Germline V gives CDR1 MNHNS, CDR2 SASEGT. CDR3 residues: CASRKMTGTFTGELFF. The CDR3 DNA follows: TGTGCCAGCAGGAAAATGACAGGGACGTTCACCGGGGAGCTGTTTTTT.

This clonotype was observed at least ten times. V usage is TRBV30 and J usage is TRBJ1-2, with D hard to call. Trimming removed 2 bases at V and 0 bases at J, with 10 bases between. The CDR3 is 14 amino acids. CDR1 and CDR2 (germline): GTSNPN, SVGIG (reference sequence). In nucleotides, the CDR3 is TGTGCCTGGAGTACCCTACTATCTAACTATGGCTACACCTTC. It is translated as CAWSTLLSNYGYTF.